This TCR beta chain is drawn from a study of low-dose radiotherapy and immunotherapy resistance in tumors. About the study: Both drugs were delivered intravenously to patients (nivolumab 240 mg every two weeks and ipilimumab 1 mg/kg every six weeks).

This CDR3 comprises 16 residues. Germline-derived CDR1 and CDR2 are SGDLS and YYNGEE. V lost 4 bases and J 0 bases, leaving 14 bases between the germline ends. Alpha and beta chains were covered, as first-strand cDNA relied on TRAV- and TRBV-specific primers. PCR amplification of the TCRs was performed with Phusion for 20 PCR cycles, and it relied on a constant-region primer together with a V-primer adapter. In vitro transcription amplified the mRNA that had been isolated. TCRdb used MiXCR to reprocess the reads, holding one entry per CDR3 protein. The table lists around 80,000 distinct CDR3 sequences, around 17% of them singletons. The time point denotes: after trial treatment. Described treatment: LDRT plus nivolumab, ipilimumab, low-dose cyclophosphamide and aspirin (RACIN trial). Donors were treated with nivolumab, ipilimumab, aspirin, and low-dose cyclophosphamide and radiotherapy. Those eligible were patients bearing advanced solid tumors lacking tumor-infiltrating lymphocytes.

The sequence came from a male donor with prostate cancer. The sequencing used PBMCs, collected after low-dose radiotherapy plus immunotherapy. This rearrangement joins TRBV9 to TRBJ2-1; possible D gene TRBD1, 6 bases. The CDR3 protein is CASSPDRRSSYNEQFF. The CDR3 bases are TGTGCCAGCAGCCCCGACAGGCGGAGCTCCTACAATGAGCAGTTCTTC.